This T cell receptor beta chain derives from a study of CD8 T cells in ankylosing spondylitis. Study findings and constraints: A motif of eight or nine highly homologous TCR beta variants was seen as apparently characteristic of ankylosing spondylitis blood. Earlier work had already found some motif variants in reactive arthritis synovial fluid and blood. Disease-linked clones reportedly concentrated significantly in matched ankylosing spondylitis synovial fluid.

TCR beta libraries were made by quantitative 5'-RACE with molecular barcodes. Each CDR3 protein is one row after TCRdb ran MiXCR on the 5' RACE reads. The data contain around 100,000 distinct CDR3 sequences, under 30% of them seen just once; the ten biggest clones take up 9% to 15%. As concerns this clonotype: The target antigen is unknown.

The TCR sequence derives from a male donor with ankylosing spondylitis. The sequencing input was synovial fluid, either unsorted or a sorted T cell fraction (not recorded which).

DNA for the CDR3: TGTGCCAGCAGCCCGGATTGGGGGTCTAATCAGCCCCAGCATTTT. It translates to CASSPDWGSNQPQHF. This chain joins TRBV7-2 and TRBJ1-5, with a possible D match to TRBD1 (5 bases). This CDR3 is built from 15 residues. Trimming cost V 5 bases and J 4 bases, with 15 bases left between them. CDR1 is SGHTA and CDR2 is FQGNSA in the germline V gene.